The rows below give T cell receptor beta chains drawn from one sample of a study of cytomegalovirus exposure and HLA in healthy donors. The repertoire was sequenced with immunoSEQ multiplex PCR; TCRdb's copy has only in-frame clones and lacks some. The sample consists of approximately 150,000 clones, 75% to 80% of them appearing once. The sequenced sample was PBMCs. The receptor source for this set is a woman in her thirties in good health and CMV-seronegative. CDR3s include the opening cysteine and the closing phenylalanine or tryptophan. Fields, in order: D gene, clone size, V gene, J gene, CDR3 protein, CDR3 DNA. The D gene is left open where the match is weak. Expanded clones are given a class, and other clones once, few, many or no size at all.

.	.	TRBV6-5	TRBJ1-2	CASSHPRNYGYTF	TGTGCCAGCAGCCATCCCCGGAACTATGGCTACACCTTC
TRBD1	.	TRBV7-8	TRBJ1-1	CASSLGQGAFNTEAFF	TGTGCCAGCAGCTTAGGACAGGGGGCGTTCAACACTGAAGCTTTCTTT
.	few	TRBV7-8	TRBJ1-1	CASSPTRGTEAFF	TGTGCCAGCAGCCCGACTCGGGGGACCGAAGCTTTCTTT
TRBD2	.	TRBV6-5	TRBJ2-3	CASTLAASTDTQYF	TGTGCCAGCACCCTAGCGGCTAGCACAGATACGCAGTATTTT
.	.	TRBV4-2	TRBJ2-3	CASSPPVGGSTDTQYF	TGTGCCAGCAGCCCCCCAGTAGGGGGTAGCACAGATACGCAGTATTTT
.	few	TRBV6-5	TRBJ1-2	CASRPPQLANYGYTF	TGTGCCAGCAGACCCCCACAGTTAGCTAACTATGGCTACACCTTC
.	.	TRBV28	TRBJ2-7	CATFDRLTYEQYF	TGTGCCACCTTCGACCGACTGACCTACGAGCAGTACTTC
TRBD1	.	TRBV5-5	TRBJ1-1	CASSFEQHRGTEAFF	TGTGCCAGCAGCTTTGAACAACACAGGGGGACTGAAGCTTTCTTT
TRBD2	.	TRBV2	TRBJ2-5	CASSEGGLAGGRGETQYF	TGTGCCAGCAGTGAAGGGGGACTAGCGGGGGGGCGTGGAGAGACCCAGTACTTC
TRBD1	.	TRBV5-4	TRBJ1-2	CASSSGTGSNYGYTF	TGTGCCAGCAGCTCCGGGACAGGGAGTAACTATGGCTACACCTTC
.	.	TRBV6-4	TRBJ1-2	CASSVNPQGVGGYTF	TGTGCCAGCAGTGTGAACCCACAGGGAGTAGGCGGCTACACCTTC
TRBD2	.	TRBV5-1	TRBJ2-2	CASSFASGQGQVYAGELFF	TGCGCCAGCAGCTTTGCTAGCGGGCAAGGGCAGGTATATGCCGGGGAGCTGTTTTTT
.	few	TRBV6-6	TRBJ2-1	CASSPLGGGNEQFF	TGTGCCAGCAGTCCCCTAGGGGGTGGGAATGAGCAGTTCTTC
TRBD1	.	TRBV5-1	TRBJ1-1	CASSSLQGADTEAFF	TGCGCCAGCAGCTCGCTCCAGGGGGCAGACACTGAAGCTTTCTTT
.	.	TRBV29-1	TRBJ1-5	CSVVVGNQPQHF	TGCAGCGTTGTCGTCGGCAATCAGCCCCAGCATTTT
TRBD1	.	TRBV19	TRBJ1-6	CASSIVMGQGNSPLHF	TGTGCCAGTAGTATAGTAATGGGACAGGGGAATTCACCCCTCCACTTT
TRBD1	.	TRBV19	TRBJ2-7	CASSGPGTGERTYEQYF	TGTGCCAGTAGTGGCCCCGGGACAGGGGAGAGGACCTACGAGCAGTACTTC
.	.	TRBV27	TRBJ1-5	CASTLDRSGNQPQHF	TGTGCCAGCACCCTGGACAGAAGTGGCAATCAGCCCCAGCATTTT
.	once	TRBV20-1	TRBJ1-2	CSATYGYTF	TGCAGTGCTACTTATGGCTACACCTTC
.	.	TRBV18	TRBJ1-6	CASSLGNSPLHF	TGTGCCAGCTCCCTCGGGAATTCACCCCTCCACTTT
.	few	TRBV9	TRBJ2-2	CASSNHNTGELFF	TGTGCCAGCAGCAATCATAACACCGGGGAGCTGTTTTTT
.	.	TRBV11-2	TRBJ1-4	CASSLGGDEKLFF	TGTGCCAGCAGCTTAGGCGGGGACGAAAAACTGTTTTTT
.	.	TRBV19	TRBJ1-1	CASSIKGAWNTEAFF	TGTGCCAGTAGTATTAAAGGGGCTTGGAACACTGAAGCTTTCTTT
.	.	TRBV9	TRBJ2-2	CASSVEWTDMTGELFF	TGTGCCAGCAGCGTAGAATGGACGGACATGACCGGGGAGCTGTTTTTT
.	.	TRBV27	TRBJ1-2	CASSPRVGQSNYGYTF	TGTGCCAGCAGTCCACGCGTTGGACAGAGTAACTATGGCTACACCTTC
TRBD1	.	TRBV6-1	TRBJ1-2	CASSEPLTGDNYGYTF	TGTGCCAGCAGTGAACCCCTTACAGGGGATAACTATGGCTACACCTTC
TRBD1	.	TRBV11-2	TRBJ2-2	CASSSRDRGSGELFF	TGTGCCAGCAGCTCCCGGGACAGGGGATCCGGGGAGCTGTTTTTT
.	.	TRBV6-4	TRBJ1-1	CASSDSRRGGLNLNPEAFF	TGTGCCAGCAGTGACTCCCGGCGGGGAGGACTCAACCTTAACCCTGAAGCTTTCTTT
TRBD1	once	TRBV30	TRBJ1-1	CAGTGYTEAFF	TGTGCCGGGACAGGGTACACTGAAGCTTTCTTT
TRBD1	.	TRBV6-1	TRBJ1-5	CASSEMRQGAWSNQPQHF	TGTGCCAGCAGTGAAATGAGACAGGGGGCCTGGAGCAATCAGCCCCAGCATTTT
.	once	TRBV7-2	TRBJ2-3	CASSLNGGPIYTQYF	TGTGCCAGCAGCTTAAACGGGGGGCCGATTTATACGCAGTATTTT